Listed below are T cell receptor beta chains from one sample, sequenced in a study of T cells after yellow fever vaccination. TCRdb re-called the 5' RACE reads through MiXCR, storing one row per CDR3 protein. The sample lists around 350,000 distinct CDR3 sequences, approximately 10% occurring once. Source: PBMCs, taken on the day of the first yellow fever vaccination. The receptors derive from a young man who received the YFV17D yellow fever vaccine. CDR3s include the opening cysteine and the closing phenylalanine or tryptophan. A D gene is named only where the DNA matches it firmly. The size of a clone is reported for some rows only, either as once, few or many, or as a class for expanded clones.

V gene	D gene	J gene	clone size	CDR3 protein	CDR3 DNA
TRBV7-6	-	TRBJ2-1	few	CASSPGPDPYNEQFF	TGTGCCAGCAGCCCCGGACCTGACCCCTACAATGAGCAGTTCTTC
TRBV5-1	TRBD1	TRBJ1-5	few	CASSPFGTGLDQPQHF	TGCGCCAGCAGCCCTTTTGGGACAGGGTTGGATCAGCCCCAGCATTTT
TRBV11-2	-	TRBJ1-5	-	CASSLGFGGVGNQPQHF	TGTGCCAGCAGCTTAGGGTTTGGGGGCGTGGGCAATCAGCCCCAGCATTTT
TRBV5-1	-	TRBJ1-1	few	CASGMENTEAFF	TGCGCCAGCGGAATGGAGAACACTGAAGCTTTCTTT
TRBV5-4	-	TRBJ2-3	-	CAATIGGNTDTQYF	TGTGCCGCGACAATTGGGGGGAACACAGATACGCAGTATTTT
TRBV12-3/TRBV12-4	-	TRBJ2-7	many	CASTPDGYYEQYF	TGTGCCAGCACTCCAGACGGCTACTACGAGCAGTACTTC
TRBV20-1	TRBD1	TRBJ2-5	many	CSARIPGQRKETQYF	TGCAGTGCTAGGATTCCGGGACAGCGGAAAGAGACCCAGTACTTC
TRBV4-1	-	TRBJ2-4	few	CASSQKLVGNIQYF	TGCGCCAGCAGCCAAAAACTCGTCGGGAACATTCAGTACTTC
TRBV12-3/TRBV12-4	-	TRBJ1-5	-	CASSLAAQGYQPQHF	TGTGCCAGCAGTTTAGCTGCTCAGGGATATCAGCCCCAGCATTTT
TRBV7-2	-	TRBJ1-1	-	CASSPLRVPPRGAFF	TGTGCCAGCAGCCCTCTACGGGTCCCACCCCGGGGAGCTTTCTTT
TRBV5-1	-	TRBJ2-5	many	CASTPQTGFAETQYF	TGCGCCAGCACCCCCCAGACAGGCTTTGCAGAGACCCAGTACTTC
TRBV30	-	TRBJ2-7	few	CAWSVLLRYEQYF	TGTGCCTGGAGTGTACTTCTCCGCTACGAGCAGTACTTC
TRBV19	TRBD1	TRBJ1-1	-	CASTYRGNTEAFF	TGTGCCAGTACCTACAGGGGGAACACTGAAGCTTTCTTT
TRBV20-1	-	TRBJ2-7	-	CSARRMDSYEQYF	TGCAGTGCTAGGAGGATGGATTCCTACGAGCAGTACTTC
TRBV20-1	-	TRBJ1-4	-	CSARDTGTNEKLFF	TGCAGTGCTAGAGATACAGGAACTAATGAAAAACTGTTTTTT
TRBV6-2/TRBV6-3	-	TRBJ1-6	-	CASRNSGATLLSSYNSPLHF	TGTGCCAGCAGGAACTCAGGCGCTACCTTATTAAGCTCCTATAATTCACCCCTCCACTTT
TRBV5-6	-	TRBJ1-2	few	CASSFTGTNYGYTF	TGTGCCAGCAGCTTCACCGGGACAAACTATGGCTACACCTTC
TRBV5-6	-	TRBJ2-3	few	CASSLGDLRNTQYF	TGTGCCAGCAGCTTGGGGGACCTACGAAATACGCAGTATTTT
TRBV15	-	TRBJ2-3	-	CATSRVGDFTDTQYF	TGTGCCACCAGCAGAGTCGGGGACTTCACAGATACGCAGTATTTT
TRBV7-7	-	TRBJ2-5	-	CASSLWAGVETQYF	TGTGCTAGCAGCTTATGGGCAGGGGTAGAGACCCAGTACTTC
TRBV7-9	-	TRBJ2-1	-	CASSPGTIKGDEQFF	TGTGCCAGCAGCCCCGGGACCATAAAAGGTGATGAGCAGTTCTTC
TRBV4-3	-	TRBJ1-5	-	CASSQEAAAGPQHF	TGCGCCAGCAGCCAAGAGGCAGCCGCGGGGCCCCAGCATTTT